This T cell receptor (beta chain) was observed in a study of beta chain features in type 1 diabetes. This clone was seen repeatedly, ten times or more. The germline V gene has CDR1 SQVTM and CDR2 ANQGSEA. This CDR3 has 9 amino acids. Sequenced material consisted of expressed TCRB transcripts (all of the isolated RNA was reverse transcribed). Here immunoSEQ multiplex PCR was the method, and the copy in TCRdb shows in-frame clones only, minus some. Among approximately 250,000 clones listed, 9.6% were seen once. The chain combines TRBV29-1 with TRBJ1-1, with D unresolved. This receptor was obtained from a woman aged 18-29 years in good health. Sequenced: naive CD4+ T cells from blood. CDR3 region: CRRRGEAFF. The CDR3 nucleotides are TGCAGGCGACGCGGAGAAGCTTTCTTT.